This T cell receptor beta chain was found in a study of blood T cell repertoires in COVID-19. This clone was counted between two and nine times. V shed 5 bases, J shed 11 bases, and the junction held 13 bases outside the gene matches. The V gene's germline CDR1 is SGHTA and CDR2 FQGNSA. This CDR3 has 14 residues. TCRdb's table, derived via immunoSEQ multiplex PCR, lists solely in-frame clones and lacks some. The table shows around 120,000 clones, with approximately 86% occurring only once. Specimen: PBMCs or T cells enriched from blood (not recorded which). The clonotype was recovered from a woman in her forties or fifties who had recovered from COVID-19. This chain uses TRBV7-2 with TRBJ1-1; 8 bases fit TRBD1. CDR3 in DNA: TGTGCCAGCAGCACTCCAGGGGGCGCCGAGGGGGCTTTCTTT. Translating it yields CASSTPGGAEGAFF.